In its sample, the clone carrying this TCR beta chain was seen many times. Its antigen is undetermined. Time point of the sample: persistent/refractory GD, antithyroid drugs over 5 years with positive TRAb. PBMC RNA served as the TCR library source. Library construction for TCR beta used iRepertoire HTBI primers and Arm-PCR of CDR3 regions. TCRdb recomputed calls from the multiplex PCR reads with MiXCR, one row per CDR3 protein. The data show some 340,000 distinct CDR3 sequences, around 23% seen once. This entry comes from a study of regulatory T cells in long-lasting Graves disease. Study results and limitations: Accuracy could have been hurt by small sample size.

V lost 5 bases, J lost 9 bases, and 11 bases lay in between. Germline loops: CDR1 DFQATT, CDR2 SNEGSKA (reference sequence). This CDR3 spans 10 amino acids. This sequence originates from a woman between 40 and 50 years old with Graves disease. The rearrangement joins TRBV20-1 to TRBJ2-7; TRBD2 is a possible D gene (5 bases). Here the sequenced sample was peripheral blood mononuclear cells (PBMCs), taken when the disease was refractory, from a patient treated with antithyroid drugs. CDR3 region: CSAWTRGQYF. In DNA, the CDR3 is TGCAGTGCTTGGACTCGGGGGCAGTACTTC.